The source of this T cell receptor (beta chain) is a study of T cells in Graves' hyperthyroidism and ophthalmopathy (dated by TCRdb to about 2019). Concerning the study at large: Peripheral blood samples were taken at initial diagnosis, before any treatment was given. The paper reports TCR Vbeta CDR3 sequencing of some 140 peripheral blood samples: 43 ophthalmopathy, fewer than 80 hyperthyroidism and approximately 17 progressor patients. The 100 discovery patients were randomly split 7:3 into training and test sets. Following sampling, methimazole starting at 30 mg daily was given to hyperthyroidism patients, and high-dose intravenous methylprednisolone was given to ophthalmopathy patients. To identify distinguishing TCR V-J signatures, a discovery cohort of about 100 patients was used, comprising under 45 with Graves' ophthalmopathy and some 60 with stable Graves' hyperthyroidism. In more than five Graves' hyperthyroidism patients, the study also compared T-cell repertoires from thyroid tissue with T-cell repertoires from blood. Prospective prediction of ophthalmopathy was tested in an independent validation cohort consisting of roughly 20 hyperthyroidism patients and some 17 patients who later progressed to ophthalmopathy. General findings and caveats noted by the study authors: Blood samples also contained most of the expanded thyroid clonotypes (frequency above 0.001), which suggests that blood repertoires may reflect thyroid immune responses. Sample size was not statistically predetermined, and investigators were not blinded to group allocation. In validation, the model predicted progression to ophthalmopathy a median of around six months before onset, with approximately 70% sensitivity and nearly 75% specificity. Ophthalmopathy was separated from stable hyperthyroidism by a 13 V-J signature model, with 87.88% sensitivity and about 81% specificity obtained in cross-validation and 80%/75% obtained in testing.

TCR beta CDR3 regions were amplified from RNA transcripts. A first-round RT-PCR of the TCR CDR3 used the HTBI primer set with the Qiagen OneStep RT-PCR kit. Libraries were constructed in a second round of multiplex PCR, after which size selection and purification were carried out. Sequencing of the libraries was done on an Illumina HiSeq2000 using paired-end 100 bp reads. Per the source publication's procedure: SOAPnuke was used to process the raw data, removing reads that contained adapters or uncalled bases, had a mean Phred below 15, or lacked an exact match to the constant primer or identifier. COPE v1.2.5 was used to merge the high-quality paired reads, and each unique nucleotide sequence was defined as a clonotype. MiTCR v1.1 was used to align the clonotypes against IMGT TRBV, TRBD and TRBJ reference segments. Analysis was restricted to V-J combinations with a frequency above 0.0001, which covered 99.2% of repertoires. A TCS score was defined as the ratio of F50 (clonal expansion) to E x V (chaos), with BLOSUM62-based TCRdist applied between CDR3 peptides within each V-J. Welch's t-statistics and random forest reduced around 520 V-J features to roughly 13, which were used in a naive Bayes classifier (R e1071). TCRdb passed the public sequencing reads through fastp at Q25 and MiXCR, retaining productive beta sequences. Rows matching on CDR3 protein sequence are summarized as one entry with the most common DNA and genes. These V and J calls are TCRdb output, not the study's own analysis. This sample gives about 400,000 distinct CDR3 sequences in total; around 25% of them show up just once. Roughly 70% of the sample is taken by the ten largest.

V lost 4 bases and J lost 8 bases; the stretch between them is 24 bases long. The CDR3 starts with the cysteine, ends with the phenylalanine, and has 17 residues. Only the CDR3 DNA is retained, 51 bases long and in frame from the first base. The CDR1 and CDR2 encoded by the germline V gene (reference sequence) are LGHDT and YNNKEL. This clonotype occurred many times. It has no known antigen specificity. Within one base of it there is no much larger clone, and no base qualities were kept. Stable Graves' hyperthyroidism was defined as no progression to ophthalmopathy during 18 months of follow-up. Hyperthyroidism patients were newly diagnosed, with disease duration under 2 months, and aged 18 to 65 years. Exclusion was applied to patients with uncontrolled infections, other autoimmune diseases, pregnancy or lactation. Diagnoses were based on clinical symptoms, serum thyroxine and TRAb, thyroid ultrasound and orbital computed tomography. PBMCs were separated from under 12 ml of fresh peripheral blood using Ficoll-Paque density gradient centrifugation. Trizol reagent was used to extract total RNA, and RNA quality was then checked on an Agilent 2100 Bioanalyzer.

Specimen: blood. The chain is assembled from TRBV3-1 and TRBJ2-1; no D gene is confidently identified. The clonotype originates from a man aged 50-59 years with Graves' hyperthyroidism. The sequence in DNA is TGTGCCAGCAGCCGACCAATAGCCATCTCGGGTACACATGAGCAGTTCTTC. Its translation reads: CASSRPIAISGTHEQFF.